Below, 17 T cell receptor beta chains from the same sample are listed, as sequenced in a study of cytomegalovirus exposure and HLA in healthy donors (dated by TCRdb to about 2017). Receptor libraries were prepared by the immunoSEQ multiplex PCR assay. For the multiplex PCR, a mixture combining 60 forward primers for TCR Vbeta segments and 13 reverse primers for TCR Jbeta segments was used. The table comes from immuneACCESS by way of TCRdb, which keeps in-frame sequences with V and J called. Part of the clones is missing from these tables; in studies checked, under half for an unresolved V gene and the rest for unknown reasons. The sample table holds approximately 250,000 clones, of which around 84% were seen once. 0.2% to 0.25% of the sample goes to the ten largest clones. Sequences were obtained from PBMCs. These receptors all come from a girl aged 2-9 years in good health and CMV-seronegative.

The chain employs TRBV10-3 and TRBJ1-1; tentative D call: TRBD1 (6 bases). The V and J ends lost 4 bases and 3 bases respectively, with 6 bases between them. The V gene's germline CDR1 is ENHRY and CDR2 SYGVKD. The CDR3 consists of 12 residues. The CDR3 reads CAISGQDTEAFF. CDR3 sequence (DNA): TGTGCCATCAGTGGACAGGACACTGAAGCTTTCTTT.

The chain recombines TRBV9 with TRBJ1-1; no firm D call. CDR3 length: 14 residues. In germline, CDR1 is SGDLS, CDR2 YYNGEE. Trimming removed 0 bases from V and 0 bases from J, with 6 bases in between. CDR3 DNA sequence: TGTGCCAGCAGCGTAGACTACATGAACACTGAAGCTTTCTTT. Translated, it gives CASSVDYMNTEAFF.

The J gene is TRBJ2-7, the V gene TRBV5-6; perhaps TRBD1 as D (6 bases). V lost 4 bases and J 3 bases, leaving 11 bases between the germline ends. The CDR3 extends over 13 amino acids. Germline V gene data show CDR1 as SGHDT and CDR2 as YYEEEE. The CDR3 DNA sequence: TGTGCCAGCAGCCCCAGGGGCAACTACGAGCAGTACTTC. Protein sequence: CASSPRGNYEQYF.

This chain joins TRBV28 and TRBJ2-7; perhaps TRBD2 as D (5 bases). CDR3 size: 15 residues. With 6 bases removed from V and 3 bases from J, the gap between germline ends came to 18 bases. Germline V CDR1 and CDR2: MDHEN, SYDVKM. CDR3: CASSLQGGLNYEQYF. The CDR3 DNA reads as TGTGCCAGCAGCCTACAAGGAGGCCTAAACTACGAGCAGTACTTC. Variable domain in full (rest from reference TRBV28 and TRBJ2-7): DVKVTQSSRYLVKRTGEKVFLECVQDMDHENMFWYRQDPGLGLRLIYFSYDVKMKEKGDIPEGYSVSREKKERFSLILESASTNQTSMYLCASSLQGGLNYEQYFGPGTRLTVT.

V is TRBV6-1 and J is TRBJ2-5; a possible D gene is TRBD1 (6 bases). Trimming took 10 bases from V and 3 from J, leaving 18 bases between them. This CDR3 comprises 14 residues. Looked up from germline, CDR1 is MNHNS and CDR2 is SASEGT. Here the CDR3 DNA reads TGTGCCACTTCTTTGAAGGGGACAAAAGAGACCCAGTACTTC. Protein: CATSLKGTKETQYF.

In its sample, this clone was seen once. CDR3 amino acids: CASSEAPKRGRRFNTYEQYF. As DNA, the CDR3 is TGTGCCAGCAGTGAAGCTCCGAAAAGGGGCCGGCGATTTAATACCTACGAGCAGTACTTC. The genes are TRBV6-1 and TRBJ2-7; a weak D match, TRBD1 (5 bases). Germline values: CDR1 MNHNS, CDR2 SASEGT. V shed 0 bases and J shed 2 bases, with 26 bases lying between them. CDR3 length: 20 amino acids.

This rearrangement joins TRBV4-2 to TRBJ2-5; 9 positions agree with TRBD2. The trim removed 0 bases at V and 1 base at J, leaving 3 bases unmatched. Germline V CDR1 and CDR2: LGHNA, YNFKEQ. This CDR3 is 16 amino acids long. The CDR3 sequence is CASSQDGRGGQETQYF. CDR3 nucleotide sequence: TGTGCCAGCAGCCAAGATGGGCGGGGGGGCCAAGAGACCCAGTACTTC.

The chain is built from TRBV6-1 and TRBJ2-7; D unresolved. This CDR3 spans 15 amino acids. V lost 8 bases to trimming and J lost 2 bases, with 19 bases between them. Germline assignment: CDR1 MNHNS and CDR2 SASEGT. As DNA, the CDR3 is TGTGCCAGCCAGATCATGGGCTCGAACCCCTACGAGCAGTACTTC. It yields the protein CASQIMGSNPYEQYF.

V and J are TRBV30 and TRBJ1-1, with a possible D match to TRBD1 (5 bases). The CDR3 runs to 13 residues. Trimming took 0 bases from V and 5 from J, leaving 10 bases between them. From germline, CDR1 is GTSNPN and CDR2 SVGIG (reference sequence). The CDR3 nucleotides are TGTGCCTGGAGTGTAAGGGAGGGGACTGAAGCTTTCTTT. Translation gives CAWSVREGTEAFF.

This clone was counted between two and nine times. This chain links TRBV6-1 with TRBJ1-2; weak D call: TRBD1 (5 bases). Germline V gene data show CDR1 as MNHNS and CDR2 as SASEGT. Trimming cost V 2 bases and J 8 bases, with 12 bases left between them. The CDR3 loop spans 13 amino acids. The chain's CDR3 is CASSELEGQGYTF. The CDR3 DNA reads TGTGCCAGCAGTGAACTGGAGGGGCAGGGCTACACCTTC.

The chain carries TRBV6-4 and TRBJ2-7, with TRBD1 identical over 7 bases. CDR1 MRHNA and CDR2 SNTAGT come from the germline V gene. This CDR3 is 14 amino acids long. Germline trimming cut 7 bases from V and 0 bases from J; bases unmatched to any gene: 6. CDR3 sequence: CASNTRDSSYEQYF. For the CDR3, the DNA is TGTGCCAGCAATACTCGGGACAGCTCCTACGAGCAGTACTTC.

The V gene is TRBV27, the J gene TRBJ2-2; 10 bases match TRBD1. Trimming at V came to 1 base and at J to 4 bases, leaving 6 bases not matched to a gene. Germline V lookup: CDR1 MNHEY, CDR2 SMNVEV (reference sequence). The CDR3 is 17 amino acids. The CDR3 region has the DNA TGTGCCAGCAGTTTATTGGGGACAGGGGCGCTCACCGGGGAGCTGTTTTTT. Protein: CASSLLGTGALTGELFF.

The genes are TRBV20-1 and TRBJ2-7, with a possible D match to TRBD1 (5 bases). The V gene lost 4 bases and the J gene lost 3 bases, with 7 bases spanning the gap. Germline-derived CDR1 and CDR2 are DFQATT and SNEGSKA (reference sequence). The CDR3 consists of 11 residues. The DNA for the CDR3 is TGCAGTGCTACAGGGAACTACGAGCAGTACTTC. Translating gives CSATGNYEQYF.

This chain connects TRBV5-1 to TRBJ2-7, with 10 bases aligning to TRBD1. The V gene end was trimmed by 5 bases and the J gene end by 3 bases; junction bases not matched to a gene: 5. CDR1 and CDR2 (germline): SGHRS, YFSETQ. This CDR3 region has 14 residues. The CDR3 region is CASSDRGRFYEQYF. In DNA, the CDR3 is TGCGCCAGCAGTGACAGGGGGCGCTTCTACGAGCAGTACTTC.

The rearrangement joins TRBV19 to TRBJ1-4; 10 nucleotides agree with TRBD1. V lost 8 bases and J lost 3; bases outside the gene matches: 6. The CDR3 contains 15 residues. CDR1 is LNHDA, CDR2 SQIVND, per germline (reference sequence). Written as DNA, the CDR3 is TGTGCCAGTCGGGACAGGGGAGGGGCTAATGAAAAACTGTTTTTT. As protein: CASRDRGGANEKLFF.

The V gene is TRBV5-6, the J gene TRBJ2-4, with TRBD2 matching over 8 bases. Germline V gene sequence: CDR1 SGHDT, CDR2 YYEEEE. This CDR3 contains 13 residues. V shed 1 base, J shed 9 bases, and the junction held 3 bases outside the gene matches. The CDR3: CASSLRGGVIQYF. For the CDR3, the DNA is TGTGCCAGCAGCTTGCGGGGGGGGGTCATTCAGTACTTC.

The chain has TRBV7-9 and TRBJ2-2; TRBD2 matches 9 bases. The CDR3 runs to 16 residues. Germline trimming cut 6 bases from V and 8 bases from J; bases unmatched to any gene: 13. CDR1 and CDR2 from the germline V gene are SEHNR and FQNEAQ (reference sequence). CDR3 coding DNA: TGTGCCAGCAGTCTTAGCGGGAGCAGAGCTAGTGGGGAGCTGTTTTTT. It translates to CASSLSGSRASGELFF.